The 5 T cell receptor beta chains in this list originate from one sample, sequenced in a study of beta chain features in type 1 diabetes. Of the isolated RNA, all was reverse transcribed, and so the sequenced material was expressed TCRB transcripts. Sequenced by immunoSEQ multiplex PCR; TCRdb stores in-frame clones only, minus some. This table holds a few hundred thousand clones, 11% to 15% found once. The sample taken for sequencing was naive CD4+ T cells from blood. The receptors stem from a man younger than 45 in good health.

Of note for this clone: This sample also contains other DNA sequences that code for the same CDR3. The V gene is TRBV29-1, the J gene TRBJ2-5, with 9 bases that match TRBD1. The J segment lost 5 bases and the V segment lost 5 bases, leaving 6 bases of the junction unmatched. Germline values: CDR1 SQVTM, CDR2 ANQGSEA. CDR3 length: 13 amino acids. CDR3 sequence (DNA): TGCAGCGTTCCACAGGGGGCTGTGGAGACCCAGTACTTC. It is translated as CSVPQGAVETQYF.

DNA of the CDR3: TGTGCCAGCAGCTCCGACATGAACACTGAAGCTTTCTTT. Translating gives CASSSDMNTEAFF. The chain couples TRBV9 to TRBJ1-1; D is undetermined. Germline CDR1 and CDR2: SGDLS and YYNGEE. V shed 4 bases and J shed 0 bases, with 7 bases lying between them. This CDR3 is 13 amino acids long. The variable domain in full, with the rest retrieved from reference TRBV9 and TRBJ1-1, is DSGVTQTPKHLITATGQRVTLRCSPRSGDLSVYWYQQSLDQGLQFLIQYYNGEERAKGNILERFSAQQFPDLHSELNLSSLELGDSALYFCASSSDMNTEAFFGQGTRLTVV.

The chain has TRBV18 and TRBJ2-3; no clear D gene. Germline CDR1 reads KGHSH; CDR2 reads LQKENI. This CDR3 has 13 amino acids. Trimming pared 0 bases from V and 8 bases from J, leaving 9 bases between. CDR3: CASSPPGIGTQYF. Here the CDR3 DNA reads TGTGCCAGCTCACCACCGGGCATCGGTACGCAGTATTTT. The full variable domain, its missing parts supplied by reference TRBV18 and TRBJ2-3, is NAGVMQNPRHLVRRRGQEARLRCSPMKGHSHVYWYRQLPEEGLKFMVYLQKENIIDESGMPKERFSAEFPKEGPSILRIQQVVRGDSAAYFCASSPPGIGTQYFGPGTRLTVL.

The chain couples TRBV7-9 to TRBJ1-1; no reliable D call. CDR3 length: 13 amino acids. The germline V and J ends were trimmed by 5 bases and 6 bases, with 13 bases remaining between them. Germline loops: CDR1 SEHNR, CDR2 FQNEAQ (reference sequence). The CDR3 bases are TGTGCCAGCAGCCCCCCCTCGTACGCTGAAGCTTTCTTT. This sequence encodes CASSPPSYAEAFF. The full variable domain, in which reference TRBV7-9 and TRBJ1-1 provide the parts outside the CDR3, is DTGVSQNPRHKITKRGQNVTFRCDPISEHNRLYWYRQTLGQGPEFLTYFQNEAQLEKSRLLSDRFSAERPKGSFSTLEIQRTEQGDSAMYLCASSPPSYAEAFFGQGTRLTVV.

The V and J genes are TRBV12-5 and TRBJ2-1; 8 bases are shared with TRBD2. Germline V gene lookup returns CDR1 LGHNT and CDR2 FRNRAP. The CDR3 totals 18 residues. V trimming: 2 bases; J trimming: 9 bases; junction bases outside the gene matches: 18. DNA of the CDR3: TGTGCTAGTGGTTTGTGGCTTTCGAGCGGGAGCCCTTTGAGTGAGCAGTTCTTC. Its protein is CASGLWLSSGSPLSEQFF.